Each of the 22 T cell receptor beta chains below was sequenced from the same sample in a study of PD-1 blockade in classical Hodgkin lymphoma (dated by TCRdb to 2020 to 2021). The library was prepared using the immunoSEQ multiplex PCR assay. The table was pulled from immuneACCESS by TCRdb, which kept in-frame rearrangements only. Such tables lose some clones; where checked, under half of the loss comes from unresolved V genes, and the rest has no known cause. Recorded for this sample are 17,000 or so clones; around nine tenths of them occurred a single time. The ten largest clones capture 6.9% of the sample. The sample's time point label, decoded: newly diagnosed, previously untreated cHL patient sample. The specimen sequenced was peripheral blood mononuclear cells (PBMCs). The receptors derive from a human donor with classical Hodgkin lymphoma.

The V call is TRBV10-3, the J call TRBJ2-1; TRBD2 is a possible D gene (6 bases). The V gene lost 3 bases and the J gene lost 9 bases, with 15 bases spanning the gap. The CDR3 extends over 14 amino acids. Per the germline V gene, CDR1 is ENHRY and CDR2 is SYGVKD. The CDR3 coding sequence is TGTGCCATCAGTGATCTTCGGGAGTTCGGTGAGCAGTTCTTC. Protein: CAISDLREFGEQFF.

J is TRBJ2-7 and V is TRBV6-1, with TRBD2 matching over 14 bases. With V trimmed by 10 bases and J by 4 bases, 6 bases remained unmatched. The CDR3 has 14 amino acids. CDR1 and CDR2 (germline): MNHNS, SASEGT. The chain's CDR3 is CATRGLAGVYEQYF. Written as DNA, the CDR3 is TGTGCCACCAGGGGACTAGCGGGAGTATACGAGCAGTACTTC.

The chain has TRBV25-1 and TRBJ1-5; 9 bases line up with TRBD1. CDR3 length equals 14 residues. Germline CDR1 MGHDK, CDR2 SYGVNS. J gave up 7 bases and V 4 bases, and 5 bases lay outside the gene matches. As DNA, the CDR3 is TGTGCCAGCAGTGGACAGGGGGTTGGACAGCCCCAGCATTTT. The encoded protein is CASSGQGVGQPQHF.

The chain carries TRBV7-2 and TRBJ1-4; D gene unclear. Trimming stripped 5 bases from V and 5 bases from J, with 6 bases between. This CDR3 region has 12 residues. Germline CDR1 SGHTA, CDR2 FQGNSA. Written as DNA, the CDR3 is TGTGCCAGCAGCCCTTTCAATGAAAAACTGTTTTTT. This sequence encodes CASSPFNEKLFF.

The chain carries TRBV6-4 and TRBJ2-3, with 8 bases aligning to TRBD2. J gave up 5 bases and V 6 bases, and 4 bases lay outside the gene matches. This CDR3 is built from 13 residues. The germline gives CDR1 MRHNA, CDR2 SNTAGT. The CDR3 loop reads CASSLAGLDTQYF. The CDR3 nucleotides are TGTGCCAGCAGCCTAGCGGGTCTAGATACGCAGTATTTT.

This chain uses TRBV19 with TRBJ2-7, with 11 bases lining up with TRBD2. This CDR3 region has 15 residues. Germline V gene lookup returns CDR1 LNHDA and CDR2 SQIVND (reference sequence). The junction had 8 bases not matched to a gene; V was cut back by 5 bases and J by 5 bases. In nucleotides, the CDR3 is TGTGCCAGTAGTCCAGATAGCGGGAGGGCCCACGAGCAGTACTTC. Translation: CASSPDSGRAHEQYF.

The J gene is TRBJ2-1, the V gene TRBV4-1; possibly TRBD2 for D (5 bases). CDR3 length: 16 residues. V was shortened by 2 bases and J by 0 bases, with 11 bases between the two germline ends. Germline V lookup: CDR1 MGHRA, CDR2 YSYEKL. CDR3 amino acids: CASSQNLGSSYNEQFF. DNA of the CDR3: TGCGCCAGCAGCCAAAATTTAGGGAGCTCCTACAATGAGCAGTTCTTC.

The chain links TRBV21-1 to TRBJ2-1; TRBD2 is taken as the D call from the table, unchecked against the DNA. TRBV21-1 is marked as a pseudogene. The CDR3 is made up of 16 amino acids. CDR3: CASNNRSGRALNEQFF. The CDR3 nucleotides are TGTGCCAGCAACAACCGGAGCGGGAGGGCACTAAATGAGCAGTTCTTC.

The CDR3 here is CASSFFGLEGSEAFF. The CDR3 DNA reads TGTGCCAGCAGCTTTTTCGGACTTGAGGGGTCTGAAGCTTTCTTT. V usage is TRBV7-2 and J usage is TRBJ1-1, with D perhaps matching TRBD1 (5 bases). The germline V and J ends were trimmed by 3 bases and 6 bases, with 17 bases remaining between them. Germline CDR1 and CDR2: SGHTA and FQGNSA. The CDR3 loop spans 15 amino acids.

V is TRBV11-2 and J is TRBJ2-7; D unclear. This CDR3 spans 11 amino acids. Germline V gene sequence: CDR1 SGHAT, CDR2 FQNNGV. V lost 7 bases and J lost 3, with 7 bases in between. The CDR3 loop reads CASTQNYEQYF. CDR3 bases: TGTGCCAGCACTCAGAACTACGAGCAGTACTTC.

V gene TRBV4-1 combines with J gene TRBJ2-3, with 7 bases that match TRBD2. The germline V gene has CDR1 MGHRA and CDR2 YSYEKL. V was clipped by 6 bases and J by 2 bases; unmatched bases: 2. The CDR3 is 13 residues long. CDR3 bases: TGCGCCAGCAGACTAGCGTACACAGATACGCAGTATTTT. Translating it yields CASRLAYTDTQYF.

The chain uses TRBV5-1 and TRBJ1-5; the D is unclear. The CDR3 has 15 residues. CDR1 and CDR2 (germline): SGHRS, YFSETQ. Between the trimmed V and J ends, which lost 0 bases and 1 base, there was a span of 8 bases. CDR3 sequence (DNA): TGCGCCAGCAGCTTGGCAGGTATGAGCAATCAGCCCCAGCATTTT. Its protein is CASSLAGMSNQPQHF.

This clone was found once. The gene calls are TRBV10-2 and TRBJ1-1; D unclear. V lost 6 bases and J lost 0, with 2 bases in between. The CDR3 has 11 residues. CDR1 WSHSY and CDR2 SAAADI come from the germline V gene. The chain's CDR3 is CASSLNTEAFF. Here the CDR3 DNA reads TGCGCCAGCAGCCTGAACACTGAAGCTTTCTTT.

V gene TRBV29-1 combines with J gene TRBJ2-2; D gene ambiguous. V lost 2 bases and J lost 0, with 1 base in between. The CDR3 covers 12 residues. Germline V CDR1 and CDR2: SQVTM, ANQGSEA. The CDR3 is CSVEPNTGELFF. As DNA, the CDR3 is TGCAGCGTTGAACCGAACACCGGGGAGCTGTTTTTT.

This clone was observed once. The chain recombines TRBV7-6 with TRBJ2-7, with a tentative D call TRBD2 (6 bases). The germline V gene encodes CDR1 SGHVS and CDR2 FNYEAQ. Between the trimmed V and J ends, which lost 1 base and 0 bases, there was a span of 16 bases. This CDR3 has 17 amino acids. The CDR3 nucleotides read TGTGCCAGCAGCTTAGTGGGAGGTTTCGTGAGCTCCTACGAGCAGTACTTC. It specifies CASSLVGGFVSSYEQYF.

In its sample, this clone was seen once. The chain has TRBV7-9 and TRBJ1-1; 9 nucleotides agree with TRBD1. Trimming at V came to 9 bases and at J to 2 bases, leaving 7 bases not matched to a gene. The germline gives CDR1 SEHNR, CDR2 FQNEAQ (reference sequence). The CDR3 is 14 residues long. The CDR3 DNA reads as TGTGCCAGTTCCGGGACAGGGACCAACACTGAAGCTTTCTTT. Translation: CASSGTGTNTEAFF.

CDR3 residues: CASSLAAGWISYEQYF. Here the CDR3 DNA reads TGTGCCAGCAGTTTAGCTGCAGGGTGGATCTCCTACGAGCAGTACTTC. The J gene is TRBJ2-7, the V gene TRBV27; possible D gene TRBD1, 5 bases. Germline CDR1 reads MNHEY; CDR2 reads SMNVEV (reference sequence). The germline V and J ends were trimmed by 2 bases and 0 bases, with 14 bases remaining between them. CDR3 length: 16 amino acids.

The chain couples TRBV11-2 to TRBJ2-7, with 12 bases fitting TRBD2. The CDR3 runs to 16 residues. Germline CDR1 reads SGHAT; CDR2 reads FQNNGV. The V and J ends lost 5 bases and 5 bases, in that order; junction bases with no gene match: 10. CDR3 nucleotide sequence: TGTGCCAGCAGCCACAGATCGAGACTAGCGGGAGACGAGCAGTACTTC. Translating gives CASSHRSRLAGDEQYF.

The rearrangement joins TRBV30 to TRBJ2-1; TRBD2 might be the D (6 bases). From germline, CDR1 is GTSNPN and CDR2 SVGIG (reference sequence). CDR3 length: 14 amino acids. Trimming removed 2 bases from V and 1 base from J, with 9 bases in between. CDR3 nucleotides: TGTGCCTGGAGTTACGGGGGATCCTACAATGAGCAGTTCTTC. Its protein product is CAWSYGGSYNEQFF.

The J gene is TRBJ2-3, the V gene TRBV19, with TRBD2 identical over 11 bases. Unmatched junction bases numbered 7, after V lost 9 bases and J lost 2 bases. The CDR3 is 15 residues long. Germline loops: CDR1 LNHDA, CDR2 SQIVND (reference sequence). CDR3 amino acids: CASKRLAGYTDTQYF. The CDR3 DNA is TGTGCCAGCAAACGACTAGCGGGATACACAGATACGCAGTATTTT.

This chain joins TRBV28 and TRBJ1-1; TRBD1 aligns across 7 bases. The CDR3 length is 14 residues. The V gene's germline CDR1 is MDHEN and CDR2 SYDVKM. J gave up 4 bases and V 6 bases, and 8 bases lay outside the gene matches. CDR3 loop: CASSPGQLPTEAFF. As DNA, the CDR3 is TGTGCCAGCAGCCCGGGACAGCTGCCCACTGAAGCTTTCTTT.

The chain employs TRBV18 and TRBJ2-3, with a tentative D call TRBD2 (6 bases). Germline V gene sequence: CDR1 KGHSH, CDR2 LQKENI. This CDR3 has 13 residues. The ends were cut back, 1 base at V and 6 bases at J, with 8 bases in the middle. The CDR3 nucleotides read TGTGCCAGCTCACCACGGGGGGAGGATACGCAGTATTTT. Residues: CASSPRGEDTQYF.